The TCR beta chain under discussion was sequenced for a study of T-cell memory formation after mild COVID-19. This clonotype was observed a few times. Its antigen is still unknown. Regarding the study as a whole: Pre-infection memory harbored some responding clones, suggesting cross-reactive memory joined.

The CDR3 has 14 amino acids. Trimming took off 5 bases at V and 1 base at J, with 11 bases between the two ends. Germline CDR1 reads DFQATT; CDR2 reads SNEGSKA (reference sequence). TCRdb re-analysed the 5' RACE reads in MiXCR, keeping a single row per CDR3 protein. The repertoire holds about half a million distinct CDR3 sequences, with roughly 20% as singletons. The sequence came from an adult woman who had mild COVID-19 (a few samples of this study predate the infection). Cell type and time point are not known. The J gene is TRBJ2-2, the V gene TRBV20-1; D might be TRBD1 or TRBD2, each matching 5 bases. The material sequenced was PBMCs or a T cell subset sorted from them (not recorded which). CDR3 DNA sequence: TGCAGTGCTTCGGGACGTTTGAACACCGGGGAGCTGTTTTTT. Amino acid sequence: CSASGRLNTGELFF.